These 22 T cell receptor beta chains were all obtained from the same sample, sequenced in a study of cytotoxic CD8 clonotypes in ibrutinib-treated CLL. The protocol was immunoSEQ multiplex PCR, while the TCRdb copy is restricted to in-frame clones and leaves out a portion. The sample consists of hundreds of thousands of clones, roughly 70% of them appearing once. The material sequenced was PBMCs, taken after 24 months of ibrutinib treatment. The receptor set was obtained from a human donor with chronic lymphocytic leukemia.

The genes are TRBV30 and TRBJ2-2; 7 bases are shared with TRBD1. CDR1 is GTSNPN and CDR2 is SVGIG in the germline V gene (reference sequence). Losses at the gene ends were 4 bases for V and 7 bases for J; bases not matched to a gene: 6. The CDR3 has 13 residues. The CDR3 region is CAWTGGKGGELFF. The CDR3 bases are TGTGCCTGGACAGGGGGAAAGGGCGGGGAGCTGTTTTTT.

This sequence joins TRBV28 and TRBJ2-3; possible D gene TRBD1, 5 bases. Trimming took 2 bases from V and 6 from J, leaving 9 bases between them. The CDR3 has 13 amino acids. Germline V CDR1 and CDR2: MDHEN, SYDVKM. CDR3 loop: CASSLNRGDTQYF. In nucleotides, the CDR3 is TGTGCCAGCAGTTTAAATAGGGGCGATACGCAGTATTTT. The full variable domain, its missing parts supplied by reference TRBV28 and TRBJ2-3, is DVKVTQSSRYLVKRTGEKVFLECVQDMDHENMFWYRQDPGLGLRLIYFSYDVKMKEKGDIPEGYSVSREKKERFSLILESASTNQTSMYLCASSLNRGDTQYFGPGTRLTVL.

At least ten counts were recorded for this clone. V and J are TRBV4-3 and TRBJ1-2; no definite D call. CDR1 and CDR2 (germline): LGHNA, YSLEER. The CDR3 has 15 amino acids. The V end lost 0 bases, the J end lost 0 bases, and 8 bases lay between the germline ends. CDR3 DNA sequence: TGCGCCAGCAGCCAAGAATACACCGCTAACTATGGCTACACCTTC. This encodes CASSQEYTANYGYTF.

The rearrangement uses TRBV4-1 and TRBJ2-1, with 10 bases identical to TRBD2. CDR3 length: 18 residues. The junction had 15 bases not matched to a gene; V was cut back by 0 bases and J by 10 bases. Per germline, CDR1 MGHRA and CDR2 YSYEKL. The CDR3 DNA reads as TGCGCCAGCAGCCAAGATCAGACTAGCGGGCGACCCCTCGGGGAGCAGTTCTTC. Amino acid sequence: CASSQDQTSGRPLGEQFF.

The genes are TRBV28 and TRBJ1-1; D is possibly TRBD1 (6 bases). Germline loops: CDR1 MDHEN, CDR2 SYDVKM. The CDR3 is 11 amino acids. Trimming removed 6 bases at V and 11 bases at J, with 13 bases between. The CDR3 loop reads CASRGAPRAFF. In DNA, the CDR3 is TGTGCCAGCAGGGGGGCCCCGCGGGCTTTCTTT.

The V gene is TRBV10-3, the J gene TRBJ1-3; maybe TRBD1 (6 bases). V was shortened by 9 bases and J by 0 bases, with 15 bases between the two germline ends. Germline values: CDR1 ENHRY, CDR2 SYGVKD. The CDR3 sequence is 15 residues long. For the CDR3, the DNA is TGTGCCATTGAAGGAACAGGGCTCTCTGGAAACACCATATATTTT. Encoded protein: CAIEGTGLSGNTIYF.

To note about this clone: Other DNA sequences in this specimen translate into the identical CDR3. This chain uses TRBV18 with TRBJ2-5, with D possibly TRBD1 on 5 matching bases. This CDR3 has 13 amino acids. CDR1 is KGHSH, CDR2 LQKENI, per germline. Trimming took off 1 base at V and 4 bases at J, with 7 bases between the two ends. CDR3 residues: CASSPQGLETQYF. The CDR3, as DNA: TGTGCCAGCTCACCACAGGGGTTAGAGACCCAGTACTTC.

The V gene is TRBV11-3, the J gene TRBJ1-1; unclear D gene. Germline V gives CDR1 SGHNT, CDR2 YENEEA. The V end lost 5 bases, the J end lost 4 bases, and 11 bases lay between the germline ends. The CDR3 covers 13 residues. CDR3 bases: TGTGCCAGCAGCCCAACAGTCAGCACTGAAGCTTTCTTT. It translates to CASSPTVSTEAFF.

The J gene is TRBJ2-5, the V gene TRBV5-1; D remains unclear. In germline, CDR1 is SGHRS, CDR2 YFSETQ. The CDR3 covers 11 residues. V dropped 4 bases and J dropped 5 bases, with 6 bases sitting between them. The CDR3 coding sequence is TGCGCCAGCAGCATTCTCGAGACCCAGTACTTC. Translating gives CASSILETQYF.

The chain recombines TRBV5-1 with TRBJ1-2; no definite D call. CDR3 size: 12 residues. Trimming shortened V by 3 bases and J by 7 bases, and 10 bases separated the two germline ends. Germline CDR1 and CDR2: SGHRS and YFSETQ. In nucleotides, the CDR3 is TGCGCCAGCAGCTCCGACACGGTTGGCTACACCTTC. Encoded protein: CASSSDTVGYTF. The entire variable domain, with the rest obtained from reference TRBV5-1 and TRBJ1-2, is as follows: KAGVTQTPRYLIKTRGQQVTLSCSPISGHRSVSWYQQTPGQGLQFLFEYFSETQRNKGNFPGRFSGRQFSNSRSEMNVSTLELGDSALYLCASSSDTVGYTFGSGTRLTVV.

This rearrangement joins TRBV29-1 to TRBJ2-7, with TRBD1 identical over 10 bases. This CDR3 contains 15 residues. Germline V gene sequence: CDR1 SQVTM, CDR2 ANQGSEA. V trimming: 0 bases; J trimming: 3 bases; junction bases outside the gene matches: 5. CDR3 DNA sequence: TGCAGCGTTGAAGAGGCGAGGGACAGGGGCTACGAGCAGTACTTC. Protein sequence: CSVEEARDRGYEQYF.

The rearrangement joins TRBV4-1 to TRBJ2-7; D gene uncertain. Germline V gene lookup returns CDR1 MGHRA and CDR2 YSYEKL. V dropped 3 bases and J dropped 0 bases, with 6 bases sitting between them. This CDR3 is built from 13 residues. CDR3 in DNA: TGCGCCAGCAGCCAGGAGTTCTCCTACGAGCAGTACTTC. Amino acid sequence: CASSQEFSYEQYF.

The chain carries TRBV18 and TRBJ2-7; the D is unclear. V shed 2 bases and J shed 2 bases, with 10 bases lying between them. This CDR3 is 14 amino acids long. Germline V gene sequence: CDR1 KGHSH, CDR2 LQKENI. For the CDR3, the DNA is TGTGCCAGCTCACCAGACCCTTTGGCCTACGAGCAGTACTTC. Translated: CASSPDPLAYEQYF.

The chain joins TRBV20-1 to TRBJ1-1; D is ambiguous. Trimming shortened V by 3 bases and J by 6 bases, and 8 bases separated the two germline ends. CDR1 is DFQATT, CDR2 SNEGSKA, per germline (reference sequence). This CDR3 spans 11 amino acids. CDR3 sequence reads: CSARGSSEAFF. In DNA form, the CDR3 reads TGCAGTGCTAGGGGTTCTTCTGAAGCTTTCTTT.

This sequence joins TRBV20-1 and TRBJ2-7; no clear D gene. There are 11 residues in the CDR3. Trimming stripped 6 bases from V and 5 bases from J, with 11 bases between. Germline V CDR1 and CDR2: DFQATT, SNEGSKA (reference sequence). CDR3 DNA: TGCAGTGCCCGACTCCCCCACGAGCAGTACTTC. Translation gives CSARLPHEQYF.

This sequence joins TRBV19 and TRBJ2-4; D call uncertain. The CDR3 loop spans 18 amino acids. Trimming pared 0 bases from V and 0 bases from J, leaving 15 bases between. Germline lookup yields CDR1 LNHDA and CDR2 SQIVND (reference sequence). CDR3 loop: CASSIDPAGPLAKNIQYF. DNA of the CDR3: TGTGCCAGTAGTATAGATCCGGCAGGTCCCCTAGCCAAAAACATTCAGTACTTC.

The V and J genes are TRBV20-1 and TRBJ2-7, with D maybe TRBD1 (6 bases). V was clipped by 5 bases and J by 6 bases, with 11 bases between them. This CDR3 region has 11 residues. Germline V gene sequence: CDR1 DFQATT, CDR2 SNEGSKA (reference sequence). CDR3 in amino acids: CSALQGPEQYF. The CDR3 nucleotides are TGCAGTGCTTTACAGGGCCCCGAGCAGTACTTC.

The J gene is TRBJ2-1, the V gene TRBV6-5; D tentatively fits TRBD1 or TRBD2 (5 bases each). The CDR3 spans 15 residues. From germline, CDR1 is MNHEY and CDR2 SVGAGI. The V end was cut by 7 bases, the J end by 5 bases, with 18 bases between. CDR3 DNA: TGTGCCAGCACCCCCCCCCACCGGGGCGACAATGAGCAGTTCTTC. Its translation is CASTPPHRGDNEQFF.

This chain connects TRBV7-8 to TRBJ1-5; D unresolved. Germline V lookup: CDR1 SGHVS, CDR2 FQNEAQ. V lost 2 bases and J 8 bases, leaving 16 bases between the germline ends. The CDR3 runs 15 residues. CDR3 region: CASSLYSPRVEPQHF. The CDR3 DNA is TGTGCCAGCAGCTTATATTCCCCCCGGGTCGAGCCCCAGCATTTT.

Many counts were recorded for this clone. This same CDR3 is encoded by further DNA sequences in the sample. The chain has TRBV18 and TRBJ2-5; D gene uncertain. V was clipped by 2 bases and J by 5 bases, with 3 bases between them. CDR1 is KGHSH, CDR2 LQKENI, per germline. The CDR3 has 11 amino acids. CDR3 nucleotides: TGTGCCAGCTCACCAGGGGAGACCCAGTACTTC. Its translation is CASSPGETQYF.

The chain links TRBV28 to TRBJ2-5; 8 bases map to TRBD1. CDR1 MDHEN and CDR2 SYDVKM come from the germline V gene. The V gene end was trimmed by 4 bases and the J gene end by 3 bases; junction bases not matched to a gene: 10. The CDR3 spans 16 residues. DNA of the CDR3: TGTGCCAGCAGTTCGCGACAGGGGTCAAGAGAAGAGACCCAGTACTTC. It yields the protein CASSSRQGSREETQYF.

The chain combines TRBV27 with TRBJ1-5; D is unresolved. With 5 bases removed from V and 5 bases from J, the gap between germline ends came to 10 bases. Per the germline V gene, CDR1 is MNHEY and CDR2 is SMNVEV (reference sequence). The length of the CDR3 is 13 residues. The CDR3 reads CASSPDLDQPQHF. CDR3 DNA sequence: TGTGCCAGCAGTCCCGACCTCGATCAGCCCCAGCATTTT.